The 8 T cell receptor beta chains below all came from one sample that was sequenced in a study of OX40 agonist ivuxolimab in advanced cancers. Profiling relied on immunoSEQ multiplex PCR, and the TCRdb table lists in-frame clones only, not all of them. Of 60,000 to 70,000 clones in the sample, 75% to 90% are singletons; the top ten hold roughly 3.7%. The specimen comprised CD4+ or CD8+ T cells sorted from blood, sampled in a trial of the OX40 agonist ivuxolimab. The receptors shown here come from an adult with an advanced solid tumor such as melanoma, head and neck, liver or kidney cancer.

This sequence joins TRBV12-1 and TRBJ2-7; the table's D call, TRBD1, has no DNA check behind it. TRBV12-1 is an annotated pseudogene. This CDR3 is built from 15 residues. The CDR3 nucleotides read TGTGCCAGCAGCTCGTGTCCTGGACAGCTATACGAGCAGTACTTC. This codes for CASSSCPGQLYEQYF.

CDR3 in amino acids: CASSILGQGAEAFF. CDR3 in DNA: TGTGCCAGTAGTATACTCGGACAGGGCGCTGAAGCTTTCTTT. The chain is built from TRBV19 and TRBJ1-1, with 8 bases fitting TRBD1. J was trimmed by 6 bases and V by 2 bases; bases with no gene match: 5. From germline, CDR1 is LNHDA and CDR2 SQIVND (reference sequence). The CDR3 loop spans 14 amino acids.

The V and J genes are TRBV6-5 and TRBJ1-1; 7 bases align to TRBD1. V shed 2 bases and J 8 bases; nucleotides not matched to a gene: 5. This CDR3 spans 13 amino acids. Per germline, CDR1 MNHEY and CDR2 SVGAGI. CDR3 nucleotides: TGTGCCAGCAGTTACGGGGGGACAGACGAAGCTTTCTTT. It encodes CASSYGGTDEAFF.

The V call is TRBV7-6, the J call TRBJ2-7; TRBD2 is a possible D gene (5 bases). Germline V CDR1 and CDR2: SGHVS, FNYEAQ. There are 13 residues in the CDR3. The V end lost 0 bases, the J end lost 7 bases, and 10 bases lay between the germline ends. This CDR3 reads CASSLAPGGEQYF. The CDR3 coding sequence is TGTGCCAGCAGCTTAGCACCAGGAGGAGAGCAGTACTTC. The whole variable domain, remainder taken from reference TRBV7-6 and TRBJ2-7, is GAGVSQSPRYKVTKRGQDVALRCDPISGHVSLYWYRQALGQGPEFLTYFNYEAQQDKSGLPNDRFSAERPEGSISTLTIQRTEQRDSAMYRCASSLAPGGEQYFGPGTRLTVT.

The chain recombines TRBV7-2 with TRBJ1-6, with 9 bases matching TRBD1. V dropped 4 bases and J dropped 1; count of bases not matched to a gene: 2. This CDR3 has 16 amino acids. Germline lookup yields CDR1 SGHTA and CDR2 FQGNSA. CDR3: CASSWTGVSYNSPLHF. CDR3 nucleotide sequence: TGTGCCAGCAGCTGGACAGGGGTATCCTATAATTCACCCCTCCACTTT.

V usage is TRBV19 and J usage is TRBJ1-5, with D possibly being TRBD1 (5 bases). The CDR3 has 14 residues. Trimming left V 5 bases short and J 1 base short, with 9 bases between. The germline gives CDR1 LNHDA, CDR2 SQIVND (reference sequence). The CDR3 region is CASSGGTSNQPQHF. CDR3 DNA: TGTGCCAGTAGTGGGGGAACGAGCAATCAGCCCCAGCATTTT. Full variable domain (rest looked up from reference TRBV19 and TRBJ1-5): DGGITQSPKYLFRKEGQNVTLSCEQNLNHDAMYWYRQDPGQGLRLIYYSQIVNDFQKGDIAEGYSVSREKKESFPLTVTSAQKNPTAFYLCASSGGTSNQPQHFGDGTRLSIL.

CDR3 nucleotides: TGTGCCAGCAGCCGGGACAGGGGGCCATACGAGCAGTACTTC. Translating it yields CASSRDRGPYEQYF. The rearrangement links TRBV21-1 to TRBJ2-7; no DNA check was done on the table's D call, TRBD1. TRBV21-1 is a listed pseudogene. The CDR3 totals 14 residues.

This clone was counted a single time. This chain joins TRBV5-1 and TRBJ2-7, with TRBD1 matching 10 bases. The CDR3 has 15 amino acids. Germline V CDR1 and CDR2: SGHRS, YFSETQ. J was trimmed by 5 bases and V by 2 bases; bases with no gene match: 7. CDR3 amino acids: CASSFRDRGDNEQYF. The CDR3 DNA is TGCGCCAGCAGCTTCCGGGACAGGGGTGATAACGAGCAGTACTTC.